The source of this T cell receptor beta chain is a study of T cell responses to AZD1222 COVID-19 vaccine. Study-wide points: As reported, nearly half of all spike-specific TCRs target variant regions that are unmutated. Two doses of AZD1222 preceded a rise in Spike-specific TCR breadth and depth.

CDR1 LGHNT and CDR2 FRNRAP come from the germline V gene. V lost 3 bases and J 6 bases, leaving 12 bases between the germline ends. The CDR3 consists of 14 residues. Notes on this clone: Its specificity is not known.

Clones were read by immunoSEQ multiplex PCR, and TCRdb kept only the in-frame ones, dropping some. The sample lists around 150,000 clones, 92% seen once, with around 4.5% in the top ten. The chain has TRBV12-5 and TRBJ2-1; possibly TRBD1 for D (6 bases). This TCR was recovered from an adult in good health. Specimen: peripheral blood, collected on day 0 of MenACWY control vaccination. The CDR3 spells CASGFGQGGNEQFF. DNA of the CDR3: TGTGCTAGTGGTTTCGGACAAGGGGGCAATGAGCAGTTCTTC.